These T cell receptor beta chains were read from a single sample in a study of T cell repertoires in cytomegalovirus infection. Which antigens these TCRs recognize remains unknown. MiXCR, applied by TCRdb to the reads, yields one record per CDR3 protein. The data show around 100,000 distinct CDR3 sequences, 9.5% to 13% seen once. Input material: PBMCs, sequenced either directly or after in vitro stimulation (not recorded which). The receptors originated from a human donor in good health (CMV status not recorded). Some clones in this sample may be carry-over from other donors' samples. Each CDR3 is given with its conserved first and last residue. D genes are given only for firm matches. For some rows the clone size is stated as once, few or many, or as a class when expanded; others skip it.

>TRBD2|15|-|TRBJ2-1|TRBV12-3/TRBV12-4
TGTGCCAGCAGAATAGCGGGAGGTCTTGGCAATGAGCAGTTCTTC
CASRIAGGLGNEQFF
>TRBD2|16|many|TRBJ2-1|TRBV12-3/TRBV12-4
TGTGCCAGCAGTTTTGGGACTAGCGGGAGGTACAATGAGCAGTTCTTC
CASSFGTSGRYNEQFF
>-|14|few|TRBJ2-2|TRBV12-3/TRBV12-4
TGTGCCAGCAGCTTAGGGCAGGTCACCGGGGAGCTGTTTTTT
CASSLGQVTGELFF
>TRBD1|15|many|TRBJ1-1|TRBV10-3
TGTGCCATCAGTGCTCGACAGGGGTGGGGCACTGAAGCTTTCTTT
CAISARQGWGTEAFF
>-|13|few|TRBJ1-1|TRBV14
TGTGCCAGCAGCCAATCACGGGACGGTGAAGCTTTCTTT
CASSQSRDGEAFF
>TRBD2|17|many|TRBJ2-1|TRBV11-2
TGTGCCAGCAGCTTAGAAATGAGGACTAGCAGCTACAATGAGCAGTTCTTC
CASSLEMRTSSYNEQFF
>TRBD1|15|many|TRBJ1-6|TRBV27
TGTGCCAGCAGTCTAAGACAGGGCCGGGCTTCACCCCTCCACTTT
CASSLRQGRASPLHF
>-|13|-|TRBJ1-6|TRBV6-5
TGTGCCAGCAGTATGGGACTGAATTCACCCCTCCACTTT
CASSMGLNSPLHF
>TRBD2|16|many|TRBJ2-5|TRBV4-1
TGCGCCAGCAGCCAAGACCCCACCGGACTAGCTCGGACCCAGTACTTC
CASSQDPTGLARTQYF
>-|14|many|TRBJ2-3|TRBV7-3
TGTGCCAGCAGCCTGGGGTTGTTCACAGATACGCAGTATTTT
CASSLGLFTDTQYF
>-|17|many|TRBJ2-1|TRBV4-1
TGCGCCAGCAGCCAAGAATGGGGGCAGGGGATCCACAATGAGCAGTTCTTC
CASSQEWGQGIHNEQFF
>TRBD2|19|many|TRBJ2-4|TRBV7-9
TGTGCCAGCAGCTTAACCGGGACTAGCGGGAGATTCAACCCAAACATTCAGTACTTC
CASSLTGTSGRFNPNIQYF